The clone carrying this TCR beta chain has only a few counts. As yet, its antigen is unknown. These gene names are mouse names. The read terminates 1 residue ahead of where the CDR3 ends, so the germline J gene completes it. The method was immunoSEQ multiplex PCR; TCRdb's version includes in-frame clones alone and lacks a portion of them. The repertoire holds 4,000 to 5,500 clones, with less than 40% as singletons. The ends were cut back, 4 bases at V and 1 base at J, with 7 bases in the middle. The CDR3 is 13 amino acids. Germline CDR1 reads KGHPV; CDR2 reads FQNQEV (reference sequence). The record originates from a study of tissue T cells after allogeneic stem cell transplantation. Overall study findings and caveats: This small cohort was clinically heterogeneous, and sampling depth was a limitation. Motif-based clustering found tissue-specific repertoire signatures shared across patients, though few clones were shared.

The time point: mouse harvest day 14 after allogeneic transplant. Mouse grafts combined 10^7 T-cell-depleted bone marrow cells with 10^6 splenic CD5+ T cells. B6 (H2b) cells into BALB/c (H2d) mice; tissues taken at day 7 or 14. Specimen: skin. This chain links TRBV26 with TRBJ1-2; D is uncertain. The TCR was taken from a female BALB/c mouse given C57BL/6 T cells with graft-versus-host disease after an allogeneic hematopoietic cell transplant. CDR3 residues: CASSPGLNSDYTF. CDR3 DNA (partial): TGTGCCAGCAGTCCCGGACTAAACTCCGACTACACC.